Below are 3 T cell receptor beta chains sequenced from a single sample in a study of CXCR3-negative and CXCR3-positive naive CD8 T cells. The study, taken as a whole, reports: When CXCR3-positive naive cells were set against CXCR3-negative naive cells, the former had more hydrophobic TRB CDR3s.

Their antigens are not known. 5' RACE that incorporated UMI labels was used to prepare the TRB cDNA libraries. TCRdb reanalyzed the 5' RACE reads, giving one entry per CDR3 protein sequence and no DNA. The sample totals some 150,000 distinct CDR3 sequences. Sequencing was done on a sample of naive CXCR3+ CD8+ T cells from blood. Subset of the sample: CD45RO-CCR7+CD27+CD95- naive CD8+ T cells expressing CXCR3 (TNR3+). These receptors came from a human donor in good health. Some clones in this sample may be carry-over from other donors' samples.

The chain recombines TRBV7-9 with TRBJ2-3; the D call of TRBD2 rests on TCRdb alone, since no DNA is present to check it. The CDR3 runs to 17 residues. CDR1 SEHNR and CDR2 FQNEAQ come from the germline V gene (reference sequence). The CDR3 loop is CASSARGAGGLTDTQYF.

This chain uses TRBV28 with TRBJ2-1; TCRdb selects TRBD1, and the lack of DNA leaves this call unchecked. Germline lookup yields CDR1 MDHEN and CDR2 SYDVKM. CDR3 size: 15 residues. CDR3 sequence reads: CASSPPRAVYNEQFF.

V usage is TRBV27 and J usage is TRBJ1-5. CDR1 and CDR2 from the germline V gene are MNHEY and SMNVEV (reference sequence). This CDR3 contains 13 residues. The CDR3 region is CASSLKRDQPQHF.